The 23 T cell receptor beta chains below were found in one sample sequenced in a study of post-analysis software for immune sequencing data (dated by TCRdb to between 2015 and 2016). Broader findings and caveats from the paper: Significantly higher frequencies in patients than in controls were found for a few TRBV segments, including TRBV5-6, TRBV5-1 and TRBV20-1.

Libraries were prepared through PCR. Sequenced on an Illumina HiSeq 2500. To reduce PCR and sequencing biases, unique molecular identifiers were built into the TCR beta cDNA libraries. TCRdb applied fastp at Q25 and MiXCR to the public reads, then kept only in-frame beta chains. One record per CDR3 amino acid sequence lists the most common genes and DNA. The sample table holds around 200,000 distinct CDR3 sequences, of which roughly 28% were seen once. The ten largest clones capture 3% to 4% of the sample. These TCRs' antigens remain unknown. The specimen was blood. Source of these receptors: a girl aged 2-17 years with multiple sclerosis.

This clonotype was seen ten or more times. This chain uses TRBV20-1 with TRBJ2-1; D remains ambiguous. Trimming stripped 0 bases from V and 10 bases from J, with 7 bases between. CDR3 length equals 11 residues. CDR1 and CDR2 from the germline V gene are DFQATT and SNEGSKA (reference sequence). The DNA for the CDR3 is TGCAGTGCTAGAGATCCGGGCGAGCAGTTCTTC. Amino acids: CSARDPGEQFF.

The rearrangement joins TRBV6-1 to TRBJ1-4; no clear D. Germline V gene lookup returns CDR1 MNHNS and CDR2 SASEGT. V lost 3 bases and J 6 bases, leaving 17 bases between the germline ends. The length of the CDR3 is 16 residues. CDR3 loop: CASSDLQRGYYEKLFF. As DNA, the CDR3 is TGTGCCAGCAGTGACCTCCAACGAGGATATTATGAAAAACTGTTTTTT.

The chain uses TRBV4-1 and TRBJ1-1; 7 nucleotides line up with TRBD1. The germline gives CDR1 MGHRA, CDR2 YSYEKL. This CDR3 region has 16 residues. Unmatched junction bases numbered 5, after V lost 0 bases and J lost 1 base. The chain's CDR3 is CASSQESNRGNTEAFF. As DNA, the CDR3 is TGCGCCAGCAGCCAAGAATCGAACAGGGGGAACACTGAAGCTTTCTTT.

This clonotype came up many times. The CDR3 DNA reads as TGCGCCAGCAGCTTGGCCTCGGGTGGGAGCTCCTACGAGCAGTACTTC. Translated: CASSLASGGSSYEQYF. The chain employs TRBV5-1 and TRBJ2-7, with D possibly TRBD2 on 5 matching bases. V lost 0 bases to trimming and J lost 0 bases, with 13 bases between them. The CDR3 length is 16 residues. The germline V gene encodes CDR1 SGHRS and CDR2 YFSETQ.

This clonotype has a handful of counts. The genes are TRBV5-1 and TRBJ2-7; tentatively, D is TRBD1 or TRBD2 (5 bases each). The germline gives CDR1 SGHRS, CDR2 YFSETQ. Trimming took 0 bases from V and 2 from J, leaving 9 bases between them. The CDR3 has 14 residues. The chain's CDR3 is CASSLDGATYEQYF. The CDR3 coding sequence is TGCGCCAGCAGCTTGGACGGGGCCACCTACGAGCAGTACTTC.

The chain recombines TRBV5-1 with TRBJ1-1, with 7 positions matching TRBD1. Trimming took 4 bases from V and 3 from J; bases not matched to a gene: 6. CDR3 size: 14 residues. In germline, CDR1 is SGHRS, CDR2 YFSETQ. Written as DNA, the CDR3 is TGCGCCAGCAGCCTTGACAGGGAGTACACTGAAGCTTTCTTT. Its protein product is CASSLDREYTEAFF.

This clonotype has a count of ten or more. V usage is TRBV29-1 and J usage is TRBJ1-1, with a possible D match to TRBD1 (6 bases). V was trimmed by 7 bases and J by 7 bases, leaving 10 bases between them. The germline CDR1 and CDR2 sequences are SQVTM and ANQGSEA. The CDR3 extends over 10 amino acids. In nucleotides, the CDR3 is TGCAGCGCCGCGGACAGTGAAGCTTTCTTT. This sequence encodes CSAADSEAFF. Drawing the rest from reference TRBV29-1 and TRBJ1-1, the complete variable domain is SAVISQKPSRDICQRGTSLTIQCQVDSQVTMMFWYRQQPGQSLTLIATANQGSEATYESGFVIDKFPISRPNLTFSTLTVSNMSPEDSSIYLCSAADSEAFFGQGTRLTVV.

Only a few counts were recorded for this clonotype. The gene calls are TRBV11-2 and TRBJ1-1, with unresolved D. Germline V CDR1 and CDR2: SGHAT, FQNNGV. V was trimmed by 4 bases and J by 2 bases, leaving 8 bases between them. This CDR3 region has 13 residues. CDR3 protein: CASSSWENTEAFF. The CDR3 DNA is TGTGCCAGCAGCTCGTGGGAAAACACTGAAGCTTTCTTT.

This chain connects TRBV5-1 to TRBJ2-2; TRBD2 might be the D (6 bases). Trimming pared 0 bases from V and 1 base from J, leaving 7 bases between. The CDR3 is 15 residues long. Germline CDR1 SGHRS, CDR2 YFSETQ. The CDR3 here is CASSLVSGNTGELFF. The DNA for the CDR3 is TGCGCCAGCAGCTTGGTTAGCGGGAACACCGGGGAGCTGTTTTTT. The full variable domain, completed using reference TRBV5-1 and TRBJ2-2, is KAGVTQTPRYLIKTRGQQVTLSCSPISGHRSVSWYQQTPGQGLQFLFEYFSETQRNKGNFPGRFSGRQFSNSRSEMNVSTLELGDSALYLCASSLVSGNTGELFFGEGSRLTVL.

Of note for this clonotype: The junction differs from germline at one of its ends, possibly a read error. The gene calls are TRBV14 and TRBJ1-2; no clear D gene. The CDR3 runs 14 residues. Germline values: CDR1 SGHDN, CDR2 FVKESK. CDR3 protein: CASSQELLNYGCTF. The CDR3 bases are TGTGCCAGCAGCCAAGAACTACTGAACTATGGCTGCACCTTC.

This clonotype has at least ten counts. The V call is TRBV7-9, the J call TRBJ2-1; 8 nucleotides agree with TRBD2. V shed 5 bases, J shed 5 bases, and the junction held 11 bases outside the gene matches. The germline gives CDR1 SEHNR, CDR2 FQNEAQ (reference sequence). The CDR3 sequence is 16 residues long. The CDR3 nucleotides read TGTGCCAGCAGCCTCACTAGCGGAGGGGTACACAATGAGCAGTTCTTC. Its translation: CASSLTSGGVHNEQFF.

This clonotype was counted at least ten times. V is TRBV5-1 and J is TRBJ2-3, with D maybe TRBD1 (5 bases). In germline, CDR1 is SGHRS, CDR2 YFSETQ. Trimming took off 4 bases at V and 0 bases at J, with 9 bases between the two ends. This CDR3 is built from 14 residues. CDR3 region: CASSRQTSTDTQYF. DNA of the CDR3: TGCGCCAGCAGCAGACAGACTAGCACAGATACGCAGTATTTT.

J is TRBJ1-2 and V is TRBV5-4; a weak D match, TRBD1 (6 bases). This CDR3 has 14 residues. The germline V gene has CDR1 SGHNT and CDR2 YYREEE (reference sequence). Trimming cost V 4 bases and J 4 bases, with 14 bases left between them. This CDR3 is CASSRRGQPYGYTF. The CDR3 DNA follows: TGTGCCAGCAGCCGCCGTGGACAGCCCTATGGCTACACCTTC.

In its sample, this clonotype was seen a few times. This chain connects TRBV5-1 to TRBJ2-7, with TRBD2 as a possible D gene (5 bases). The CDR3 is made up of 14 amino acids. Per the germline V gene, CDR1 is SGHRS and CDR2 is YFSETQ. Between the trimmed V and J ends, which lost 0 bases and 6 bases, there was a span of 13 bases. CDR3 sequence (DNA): TGCGCCAGCAGCTTGGACGGGAAGAATTTCGAGCAGTACTTC. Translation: CASSLDGKNFEQYF.

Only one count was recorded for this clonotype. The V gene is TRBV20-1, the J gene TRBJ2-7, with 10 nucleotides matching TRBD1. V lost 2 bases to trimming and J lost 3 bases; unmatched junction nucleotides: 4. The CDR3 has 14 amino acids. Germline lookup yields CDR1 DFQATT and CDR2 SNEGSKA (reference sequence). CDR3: CSARPGQGIYEQYF. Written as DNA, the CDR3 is TGCAGTGCTAGACCGGGACAGGGGATCTACGAGCAGTACTTC.

The CDR3 sequence is CASSLGPSSYNEQYF. The CDR3 DNA follows: TGTGCCAGCAGCCTTGGTCCGAGCTCCTACAATGAGCAGTACTTC. The genes are TRBV7-2 and TRBJ2-1; D ambiguous. With the DNA end fitting TRBJ2-7 better, the J assignment may be wrong. Germline V gene sequence: CDR1 SGHTA, CDR2 FQGNSA. The CDR3 is 15 residues long.

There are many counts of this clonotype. This chain's CDR3 is CSAGSGLAKNIQYF. In nucleotides, the CDR3 is TGCAGTGCAGGGAGCGGACTAGCCAAAAACATTCAGTACTTC. The chain carries TRBV20-1 and TRBJ2-4, with D maybe TRBD2 (5 bases). The CDR3 length is 14 residues. From germline, CDR1 is DFQATT and CDR2 SNEGSKA (reference sequence). V shed 6 bases and J shed 0 bases, with 12 bases lying between them.

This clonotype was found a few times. For the CDR3, the DNA is TGCAGTGCCAGATTACAGGGGTTGAACACTGAAGCTTTCTTT. Translating it yields CSARLQGLNTEAFF. The chain is built from TRBV20-1 and TRBJ1-1; 7 positions agree with TRBD1. There are 14 residues in the CDR3. V was pared by 6 bases and J by 0 bases, with 7 bases of the junction left unmatched. Germline values: CDR1 DFQATT, CDR2 SNEGSKA (reference sequence).

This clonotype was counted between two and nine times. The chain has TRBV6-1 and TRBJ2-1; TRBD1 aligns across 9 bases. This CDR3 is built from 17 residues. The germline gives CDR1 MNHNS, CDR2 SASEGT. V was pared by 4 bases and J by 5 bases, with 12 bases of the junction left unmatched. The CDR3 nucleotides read TGTGCCAGCAGTGTGGGGACCGACAGGGGGGGAAACAATGAGCAGTTCTTC. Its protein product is CASSVGTDRGGNNEQFF.

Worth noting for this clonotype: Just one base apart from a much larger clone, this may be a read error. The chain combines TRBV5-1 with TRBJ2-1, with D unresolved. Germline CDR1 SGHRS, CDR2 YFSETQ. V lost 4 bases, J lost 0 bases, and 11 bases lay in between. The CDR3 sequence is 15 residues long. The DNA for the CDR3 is TGCGCCAGCAGCCCCTGGTGGGACTCCTACAATGAGCAGTTCTTC. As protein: CASSPWWDSYNEQFF.

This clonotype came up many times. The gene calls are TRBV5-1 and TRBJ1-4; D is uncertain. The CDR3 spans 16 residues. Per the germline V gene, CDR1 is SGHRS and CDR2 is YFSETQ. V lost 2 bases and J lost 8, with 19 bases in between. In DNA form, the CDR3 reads TGCGCCAGCAGCTTTCTAGGCCAGATTAAGAAAGAAAAACTGTTTTTT. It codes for CASSFLGQIKKEKLFF.

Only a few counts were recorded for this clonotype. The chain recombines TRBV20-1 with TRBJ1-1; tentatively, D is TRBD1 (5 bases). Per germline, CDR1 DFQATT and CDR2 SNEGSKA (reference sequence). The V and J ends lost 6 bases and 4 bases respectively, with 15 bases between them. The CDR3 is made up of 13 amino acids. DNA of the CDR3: TGCAGTGCAAGGGACCCGCAGGTCACTGAAGCTTTCTTT. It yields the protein CSARDPQVTEAFF.

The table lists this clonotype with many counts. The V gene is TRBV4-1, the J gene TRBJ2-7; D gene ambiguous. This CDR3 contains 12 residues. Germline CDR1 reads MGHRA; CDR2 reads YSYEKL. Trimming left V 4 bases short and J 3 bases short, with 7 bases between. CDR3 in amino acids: CASSRSNYEQYF. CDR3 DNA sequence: TGCGCCAGCAGCCGTTCCAACTACGAGCAGTACTTC.